Listed here are 26 T cell receptor beta chains from one sample, sequenced in a study of cytomegalovirus exposure and HLA in healthy donors. This table comes from immunoSEQ multiplex PCR, and its TCRdb copy is limited to in-frame clones, with some not included. The table has some 84,000 clones, approximately 91% seen once. The sequenced sample consisted of PBMCs. The origin of the receptors is a man aged 25-45 years in good health and CMV-seronegative.

The chain uses TRBV7-9 and TRBJ1-4; weak D call: TRBD1 (6 bases). Germline V gene sequence: CDR1 SEHNR, CDR2 FQNEAQ (reference sequence). CDR3 length equals 15 residues. V dropped 5 bases and J dropped 8 bases, with 18 bases sitting between them. CDR3 protein: CASSPRGRGLEKLFF. In DNA, the CDR3 is TGTGCCAGCAGCCCCAGAGGGAGGGGGTTGGAAAAACTGTTTTTT.

The chain is built from TRBV19 and TRBJ1-5; TRBD1 aligns across 8 bases. Losses at the gene ends were 1 base for V and 4 bases for J; bases not matched to a gene: 0. The CDR3 extends over 14 amino acids. The V gene's germline CDR1 is LNHDA and CDR2 SQIVND (reference sequence). In DNA, the CDR3 is TGTGCCAGTAGTATAGGGACAGGGAATCAGCCCCAGCATTTT. Protein sequence: CASSIGTGNQPQHF.

This chain uses TRBV6-5 with TRBJ1-6, with 8 bases that match TRBD1. Losses at the gene ends were 6 bases for V and 6 bases for J; bases not matched to a gene: 4. This CDR3 region has 14 residues. CDR1 and CDR2 from the germline V gene are MNHEY and SVGAGI. This CDR3 is CASRSQGANSPLHF. The CDR3 DNA follows: TGTGCCAGCAGATCGCAGGGGGCTAATTCACCCCTCCACTTT.

This chain joins TRBV10-3 and TRBJ1-1; D possibly corresponds to TRBD1 (6 bases). The germline V gene has CDR1 ENHRY and CDR2 SYGVKD. Trimming pared 3 bases from V and 5 bases from J, leaving 13 bases between. The CDR3 loop spans 14 amino acids. CDR3 sequence: CAISETIQGTEAFF. Here the CDR3 DNA reads TGTGCCATCAGTGAAACAATACAGGGTACTGAAGCTTTCTTT.

The chain carries TRBV4-1 and TRBJ1-1, with D hard to call. The V gene lost 8 bases and the J gene lost 6 bases, with 22 bases spanning the gap. The CDR3 is made up of 15 amino acids. Germline CDR1 MGHRA, CDR2 YSYEKL. CDR3 DNA sequence: TGCGCCAGCTCCCCGAGGGCAGGCGGCGGGGCTGAAGCTTTCTTT. Residues: CASSPRAGGGAEAFF.

The chain carries TRBV7-2 and TRBJ2-7, with 8 bases aligning to TRBD1. The germline gives CDR1 SGHTA, CDR2 FQGNSA. After removal of 5 bases from V and 3 bases from J, the junction contained 12 bases not matched to a gene. The CDR3 runs to 16 residues. In DNA form, the CDR3 reads TGTGCCAGCAGCCCGACCCTAGGGACAGGTAGCTACGAGCAGTACTTC. Protein sequence: CASSPTLGTGSYEQYF.

CDR3 nucleotides: TGTGCCAGCTCACCCCAGCGGACAGGAAAAGAGACCCAGTACTTC. Translating gives CASSPQRTGKETQYF. J is TRBJ2-5 and V is TRBV18; 7 nucleotides align to TRBD1. The CDR3 contains 15 residues. With V trimmed by 3 bases and J by 3 bases, 7 bases remained unmatched. Germline loops: CDR1 KGHSH, CDR2 LQKENI.

Only one count was recorded for this clone. This chain uses TRBV6-6 with TRBJ2-3; TRBD2 agrees at 7 bases. J lost 4 bases, V lost 2 bases, and 6 bases had no gene match. Germline CDR1 is MNHNY and CDR2 is SVGAGI (reference sequence). The CDR3 loop spans 15 amino acids. The DNA of the CDR3 is TGTGCCAGCAGTTACCCGAGCGGGAAGGCAGATACGCAGTATTTT. This sequence encodes CASSYPSGKADTQYF.

The chain links TRBV14 to TRBJ1-5; D is undetermined. Trimming stripped 0 bases from V and 5 bases from J, with 11 bases between. Germline V gene data show CDR1 as SGHDN and CDR2 as FVKESK. The CDR3 is 15 amino acids. As DNA, the CDR3 is TGTGCCAGCAGCCAAGAGCGCAGGTGCTATCAGCCCCAGCATTTT. Its translation: CASSQERRCYQPQHF.

This clone was found once. The J gene is TRBJ2-5, the V gene TRBV7-9; the match to TRBD2 covers 12 bases. Trimming at V came to 2 bases and at J to 4 bases, leaving 2 bases not matched to a gene. CDR3 length: 15 residues. Germline V gene lookup returns CDR1 SEHNR and CDR2 FQNEAQ (reference sequence). The CDR3 here is CASSLLAGGVETQYF. The CDR3 coding sequence is TGTGCCAGCAGCTTACTAGCGGGAGGGGTAGAGACCCAGTACTTC. Drawing the rest from reference TRBV7-9 and TRBJ2-5, the complete variable domain is DTGVSQNPRHKITKRGQNVTFRCDPISEHNRLYWYRQTLGQGPEFLTYFQNEAQLEKSRLLSDRFSAERPKGSFSTLEIQRTEQGDSAMYLCASSLLAGGVETQYFGPGTRLLVL.

This rearrangement joins TRBV29-1 to TRBJ2-7; TRBD1 aligns across 12 bases. Looked up from germline, CDR1 is SQVTM and CDR2 is ANQGSEA. Trimming cost V 4 bases and J 7 bases; bases outside gene matches: 11. This CDR3 region has 15 residues. CDR3 sequence: CSVAIGTGGAREQYF. The DNA for the CDR3 is TGCAGCGTTGCTATCGGGACAGGGGGCGCGAGAGAGCAGTACTTC.

The CDR3 here is CASSTDRGQDQPQHF. The CDR3 DNA sequence: TGTGCCAGTAGTACAGACAGGGGGCAAGACCAGCCCCAGCATTTT. V and J are TRBV19 and TRBJ1-5; 10 bases fit TRBD1. The CDR3 length is 15 residues. Germline trimming cut 4 bases from V and 7 bases from J; bases unmatched to any gene: 7. Germline V gene sequence: CDR1 LNHDA, CDR2 SQIVND (reference sequence).

The sample holds one count of this clone. This rearrangement joins TRBV2 to TRBJ1-1; 7 bases are a match to TRBD1. Germline V lookup: CDR1 SNHLY, CDR2 FYNNEI. Trimming cost V 6 bases and J 8 bases; bases outside gene matches: 9. This CDR3 has 13 amino acids. CDR3 residues: CASSGTGEGEAFF. The CDR3 DNA sequence: TGTGCCAGCAGCGGAACAGGGGAAGGCGAAGCTTTCTTT.

The chain uses TRBV25-1 and TRBJ2-1; tentative D call: TRBD1 (6 bases). The CDR3 contains 17 residues. The V end was cut by 6 bases, the J end by 0 bases, with 18 bases between. Germline-derived CDR1 and CDR2 are MGHDK and SYGVNS. The CDR3 sequence: CASSDQPGVASYNEQFF. CDR3 in DNA: TGTGCCAGCAGCGATCAACCAGGGGTCGCCTCCTACAATGAGCAGTTCTTC.

The CDR3 sequence: CATSKTGGQSFPIYGYTF. The CDR3 DNA reads TGTGCCACCAGCAAAACCGGGGGACAGAGTTTCCCCATCTATGGCTACACCTTC. This rearrangement joins TRBV15 to TRBJ1-2; 7 nucleotides match TRBD1. The CDR3 is 18 amino acids. Per germline, CDR1 LNHNV and CDR2 YYDKDF (reference sequence). Trimming cost V 4 bases and J 4 bases; bases outside gene matches: 18.

The chain carries TRBV27 and TRBJ2-5; TRBD1 matches at 10 bases. Germline V lookup: CDR1 MNHEY, CDR2 SMNVEV (reference sequence). The CDR3 loop spans 15 amino acids. J gave up 5 bases and V 6 bases, and 9 bases lay outside the gene matches. This chain's CDR3 is CASRVGTGDRETQYF. The DNA of the CDR3 is TGTGCCAGCAGAGTAGGGACAGGGGATCGGGAGACCCAGTACTTC.

This clone has a single count. This chain joins TRBV5-1 and TRBJ2-5; no clear D. Germline CDR1 and CDR2: SGHRS and YFSETQ. The CDR3 has 13 residues. V was trimmed by 0 bases and J by 5 bases, leaving 8 bases between them. The CDR3 DNA follows: TGCGCCAGCAGCTTGGCCAGGCCGGAGACCCAGTACTTC. This sequence encodes CASSLARPETQYF.

This chain's CDR3 is CASRRAADQPQHF. DNA for the CDR3: TGCGCCAGCAGGAGGGCCGCCGATCAGCCCCAGCATTTT. The rearrangement links TRBV5-1 to TRBJ1-5; no clear D. CDR3 length: 13 residues. In germline, CDR1 is SGHRS, CDR2 YFSETQ. V was cut by 5 bases and J by 5 bases, with 11 bases left in between.

This clone has a handful of counts. CDR3 sequence (DNA): TGTGCCAGCAGCTCCCATATCGGGAGATCCACTGAAGCTTTCTTT. Protein: CASSSHIGRSTEAFF. The rearrangement links TRBV7-9 to TRBJ1-1; D gene uncertain. CDR3 length: 15 residues. Germline V gives CDR1 SEHNR, CDR2 FQNEAQ (reference sequence). V was trimmed by 4 bases and J by 4 bases, leaving 16 bases between them. Full variable domain (missing parts from reference TRBV7-9 and TRBJ1-1): DTGVSQNPRHKITKRGQNVTFRCDPISEHNRLYWYRQTLGQGPEFLTYFQNEAQLEKSRLLSDRFSAERPKGSFSTLEIQRTEQGDSAMYLCASSSHIGRSTEAFFGQGTRLTVV.

The chain is built from TRBV2 and TRBJ1-3; D is unclear. The ends were cut back, 1 base at V and 9 bases at J, with 13 bases in the middle. Germline V lookup: CDR1 SNHLY, CDR2 FYNNEI. The CDR3 extends over 14 amino acids. Written as DNA, the CDR3 is TGTGCCAGCAGTGAAGAGGTTCCTAGGAGCACCATATATTTT. This gives the protein CASSEEVPRSTIYF.

V usage is TRBV5-1 and J usage is TRBJ2-7; D not resolved. The CDR3 consists of 16 residues. Trimming removed 2 bases at V and 2 bases at J, with 17 bases between. The germline gives CDR1 SGHRS, CDR2 YFSETQ. This chain's CDR3 is CASSLGFGQTAYEQYF. Written as DNA, the CDR3 is TGCGCCAGCAGCTTAGGCTTCGGCCAAACAGCCTACGAGCAGTACTTC.

V is TRBV5-6 and J is TRBJ2-5; 7 bases are a match to TRBD2. V lost 3 bases and J lost 2; bases outside the gene matches: 16. Germline V lookup: CDR1 SGHDT, CDR2 YYEEEE. The CDR3 runs 18 residues. The CDR3 is CASSSRDYWGWGQETQYF. Here the CDR3 DNA reads TGTGCCAGCAGCTCCCGGGACTATTGGGGGTGGGGGCAAGAGACCCAGTACTTC.

The gene calls are TRBV9 and TRBJ2-2; TRBD2 might be the D (6 bases). This CDR3 comprises 15 residues. Per germline, CDR1 SGDLS and CDR2 YYNGEE. The V end lost 5 bases, the J end lost 5 bases, and 16 bases lay between the germline ends. In DNA, the CDR3 is TGTGCCAGCAGTCAGGAGGGGCGTTTGACCGGGGAGCTGTTTTTT. Its protein product is CASSQEGRLTGELFF.

The chain employs TRBV6-1 and TRBJ2-2; the D gene is possibly TRBD1 (6 bases). This CDR3 contains 18 residues. Deletions cut 4 bases from V and 0 bases from J, with 18 bases between. Germline V gene sequence: CDR1 MNHNS, CDR2 SASEGT. CDR3 nucleotides: TGTGCCAGCAGTGTGATGTTTTCAGGGGTTACGAACACCGGGGAGCTGTTTTTT. It yields the protein CASSVMFSGVTNTGELFF.

This chain joins TRBV27 and TRBJ2-3; TRBD2 matches at 10 bases. V lost 5 bases and J lost 1; bases outside the gene matches: 3. Germline V gene data show CDR1 as MNHEY and CDR2 as SMNVEV (reference sequence). The CDR3 is 15 amino acids. CDR3 residues: CASSLLAGGTDTQYF. CDR3 sequence (DNA): TGTGCCAGCAGTCTTCTAGCGGGGGGCACAGATACGCAGTATTTT.

V and J are TRBV6-5 and TRBJ1-3, with D unclear. Trimming removed 4 bases from V and 3 bases from J, with 16 bases in between. The CDR3 runs 16 residues. Germline V gives CDR1 MNHEY, CDR2 SVGAGI. CDR3 sequence reads: CASSFLDGIGGNTIYF. CDR3 nucleotides: TGTGCCAGCAGTTTCCTGGACGGGATTGGTGGAAACACCATATATTTT.